What follows are 25 T cell receptor beta chains derived from one specimen sequenced in a study of technical replicates of blood from a few donors. Only in-frame clones appear in the TCRdb table, and some are missing; sequencing was by immunoSEQ multiplex PCR. The table records about 73,000 clones, 93% of them present only once. The sample consisted of T cells isolated from PBMCs. The receptors originated from a human donor in good health.

The chain has TRBV5-1 and TRBJ1-2; no reliable D call. The CDR3 extends over 12 amino acids. V gave up 0 bases and J gave up 8 bases, with 8 bases separating them. Germline assignment: CDR1 SGHRS and CDR2 YFSETQ. The CDR3 loop is CASSLAGRGYTF. DNA of the CDR3: TGCGCCAGCAGCTTGGCCGGGAGGGGCTACACCTTC.

The chain couples TRBV6-6 to TRBJ2-7; 7 nucleotides line up with TRBD2. This CDR3 contains 14 residues. Germline CDR1 and CDR2: MNHNY and SVGAGI (reference sequence). Unmatched junction bases numbered 6, after V lost 7 bases and J lost 0 bases. CDR3 sequence reads: CASTLGGSSYEQYF. Here the CDR3 DNA reads TGTGCCAGCACTCTCGGGGGGAGCTCCTACGAGCAGTACTTC.

The CDR3 DNA follows: TGTGCCAGCAGCCAAGATGGAGACAGGGGCCGGAGGACTGAAGCTTTCTTT. It encodes CASSQDGDRGRRTEAFF. The chain employs TRBV14 and TRBJ1-1; 8 positions agree with TRBD1. The CDR3 totals 17 residues. The V and J ends lost 0 bases and 5 bases, in that order; junction bases with no gene match: 11. Germline CDR1 SGHDN, CDR2 FVKESK.

The table lists this clone with a count of one. V gene TRBV2 combines with J gene TRBJ2-5, with D uncertain. CDR1 SNHLY and CDR2 FYNNEI come from the germline V gene. This CDR3 has 11 amino acids. The V gene lost 8 bases and the J gene lost 4 bases, with 8 bases spanning the gap. In nucleotides, the CDR3 is TGTGCCAGCCGACGGAGAGAGACCCAGTACTTC. Amino acids: CASRRRETQYF.

The V call is TRBV5-1, the J call TRBJ1-2, with D possibly matching TRBD1 (6 bases). The germline gives CDR1 SGHRS, CDR2 YFSETQ. The V end was cut by 4 bases, the J end by 3 bases, with 22 bases between. This CDR3 contains 17 residues. In DNA form, the CDR3 reads TGCGCCAGCAGCCGACAGGTGCTTGATAGGACCGACTATGGCTACACCTTC. Translated, it gives CASSRQVLDRTDYGYTF.

The V gene is TRBV28, the J gene TRBJ1-5; possibly TRBD1 for D (5 bases). Deletions cut 3 bases from V and 4 bases from J, with 13 bases between. The germline V gene has CDR1 MDHEN and CDR2 SYDVKM. This CDR3 comprises 15 residues. The CDR3, as DNA: TGTGCCAGCAGTTTTGGGGGGGGACTTAATCAGCCCCAGCATTTT. The encoded protein is CASSFGGGLNQPQHF. Filled out from reference TRBV28 and TRBJ1-5, the complete variable domain reads DVKVTQSSRYLVKRTGEKVFLECVQDMDHENMFWYRQDPGLGLRLIYFSYDVKMKEKGDIPEGYSVSREKKERFSLILESASTNQTSMYLCASSFGGGLNQPQHFGDGTRLSIL.

The rearrangement uses TRBV2 and TRBJ2-7; possibly TRBD2 for D (7 bases). The CDR3 runs 20 residues. V was clipped by 1 base and J by 3 bases, with 28 bases between them. Per germline, CDR1 SNHLY and CDR2 FYNNEI. CDR3 in amino acids: CASSEVPFGGGTPLNYEQYF. CDR3 nucleotides: TGTGCCAGCAGTGAAGTCCCTTTTGGGGGAGGGACACCCCTGAACTACGAGCAGTACTTC. Drawing the rest from reference TRBV2 and TRBJ2-7, the complete variable domain is EPEVTQTPSHQVTQMGQEVILRCVPISNHLYFYWYRQILGQKVEFLVSFYNNEISEKSEIFDDQFSVERPDGSNFTLKIRSTKLEDSAMYFCASSEVPFGGGTPLNYEQYFGPGTRLTVT.

This clone appeared once. V and J are TRBV7-5 and TRBJ1-5; whether TRBD1, the table's D call, matches the DNA was not checked. TRBV7-5 is a recognized pseudogene. The CDR3 length is 14 residues. The CDR3 region is CVRSSDRGSQPQHF. In DNA, the CDR3 is TGTGTCAGAAGCTCGGACAGGGGGAGTCAGCCCCAGCATTTT.

The chain couples TRBV5-1 to TRBJ2-3, with 7 bases fitting TRBD2. The junction had 9 bases not matched to a gene; V was cut back by 4 bases and J by 1 base. Germline lookup yields CDR1 SGHRS and CDR2 YFSETQ. CDR3 size: 16 residues. CDR3 region: CASSPGLDGGTDTQYF. The CDR3 nucleotides read TGCGCCAGCAGCCCCGGACTAGATGGCGGCACAGATACGCAGTATTTT. Based on the CDR3 plus reference TRBV5-1 and TRBJ2-3, the full variable domain is KAGVTQTPRYLIKTRGQQVTLSCSPISGHRSVSWYQQTPGQGLQFLFEYFSETQRNKGNFPGRFSGRQFSNSRSEMNVSTLELGDSALYLCASSPGLDGGTDTQYFGPGTRLTVL.

The rearrangement uses TRBV29-1 and TRBJ2-7, with D possibly being TRBD1 (6 bases). CDR3 length: 14 amino acids. V lost 0 bases and J 1 base, leaving 10 bases between the germline ends. Per germline, CDR1 SQVTM and CDR2 ANQGSEA. The CDR3 sequence: CSVEDRGRSYEQYF. In DNA form, the CDR3 reads TGCAGCGTTGAAGACAGGGGACGGTCCTACGAGCAGTACTTC.

The chain joins TRBV21-1 to TRBJ1-4; TRBD1, the table's D call, was not compared with the DNA. TRBV21-1 is marked as a pseudogene. The CDR3 loop spans 13 amino acids. DNA of the CDR3: TGTGCCAGGATGGACAGGGAAGGCGTAAAACTGTTTTTT. Amino acid sequence: CARMDREGVKLFF.

This chain joins TRBV28 and TRBJ2-1, with 7 bases matching TRBD2. The germline CDR1 and CDR2 sequences are MDHEN and SYDVKM. The junction had 4 bases not matched to a gene; V was cut back by 1 base and J by 4 bases. The CDR3 has 15 amino acids. In nucleotides, the CDR3 is TGTGCCAGCAGTTTATCGCTAGCGGAGTACAATGAGCAGTTCTTC. This translates into CASSLSLAEYNEQFF.

The chain joins TRBV11-2 to TRBJ1-2; 8 bases map to TRBD1. Germline V gene lookup returns CDR1 SGHAT and CDR2 FQNNGV. CDR3 length: 15 amino acids. V lost 5 bases, J lost 4 bases, and 9 bases stayed unmatched. CDR3 protein: CASSPPPGTGYGYTF. The CDR3 DNA follows: TGTGCCAGCAGCCCCCCCCCTGGGACAGGCTATGGCTACACCTTC.

This chain uses TRBV30 with TRBJ2-1; perhaps TRBD2 as D (5 bases). The germline V gene has CDR1 GTSNPN and CDR2 SVGIG (reference sequence). There are 16 residues in the CDR3. V was trimmed by 0 bases and J by 8 bases, leaving 20 bases between them. The CDR3 sequence is CAWSVGLQWVSDEQFF. CDR3 coding DNA: TGTGCCTGGAGTGTTGGACTCCAATGGGTTTCGGATGAGCAGTTCTTC.

This chain links TRBV7-3 with TRBJ2-3; 11 nucleotides align to TRBD2. This CDR3 spans 16 amino acids. V dropped 4 bases and J dropped 4; count of bases not matched to a gene: 7. In germline, CDR1 is SGHTA, CDR2 FQGTGA. CDR3 amino acids: CASSSIAGGRSDTQYF. The CDR3 DNA is TGTGCCAGCAGCTCTATAGCGGGGGGGCGATCAGATACGCAGTATTTT.

The chain joins TRBV6-4 to TRBJ2-1, with 12 bases fitting TRBD2. From germline, CDR1 is MRHNA and CDR2 SNTAGT. Trimming at V came to 5 bases and at J to 5 bases, leaving 4 bases not matched to a gene. The CDR3 is 15 residues long. The CDR3 DNA sequence: TGTGCCAGCAGTCCGGGACTAGCGGGTAACAATGAGCAGTTCTTC. This encodes CASSPGLAGNNEQFF.

This chain's CDR3 is CASSQALNTEAFF. The DNA of the CDR3 is TGTGCCAGCTCACAAGCGCTGAACACTGAAGCTTTCTTT. The V gene is TRBV18, the J gene TRBJ1-1; D is ambiguous. V shed 4 bases and J shed 0 bases, with 6 bases lying between them. The CDR3 totals 13 residues. Germline V CDR1 and CDR2: KGHSH, LQKENI.

This clone was picked up one time. This chain uses TRBV27 with TRBJ1-2; D not resolved. The CDR3 extends over 14 amino acids. Looked up from germline, CDR1 is MNHEY and CDR2 is SMNVEV (reference sequence). The V gene lost 2 bases and the J gene lost 3 bases, with 10 bases spanning the gap. CDR3 in DNA: TGTGCCAGCAGTTTAAACGGACTCGACTATGGCTACACCTTC. Translation gives CASSLNGLDYGYTF.

V usage is TRBV21-1 and J usage is TRBJ1-1; the DNA was not compared with TRBD1, the D call given in the table. TRBV21-1 is reported as a pseudogene. The CDR3 has 13 amino acids. In nucleotides, the CDR3 is TGTGCCAGCAGCAAGTTCAGGAACACTGAAGCTTTCTTT. Translating gives CASSKFRNTEAFF.

The V and J genes are TRBV9 and TRBJ1-2; 9 bases match TRBD1. CDR3 length equals 15 residues. The junction had 14 bases not matched to a gene; V was cut back by 3 bases and J by 11 bases. Germline values: CDR1 SGDLS, CDR2 YYNGEE. CDR3 loop: CASSGWTGDTRFYTF. Written as DNA, the CDR3 is TGTGCCAGCAGCGGCTGGACAGGGGACACCAGATTTTACACCTTC.

The chain combines TRBV28 with TRBJ2-2; tentatively, D is TRBD1 (5 bases). Trimming removed 2 bases from V and 7 bases from J, with 11 bases in between. The CDR3 is made up of 14 amino acids. Germline CDR1 MDHEN, CDR2 SYDVKM. CDR3 in DNA: TGTGCCAGCAGTTTACAGGGAATGGGCGGGGAGCTGTTTTTT. The encoded protein is CASSLQGMGGELFF. Using reference TRBV28 and TRBJ2-2 for the parts outside the CDR3, the full variable domain is DVKVTQSSRYLVKRTGEKVFLECVQDMDHENMFWYRQDPGLGLRLIYFSYDVKMKEKGDIPEGYSVSREKKERFSLILESASTNQTSMYLCASSLQGMGGELFFGEGSRLTVL.

CDR3: CASALGQGGQPQHF. For the CDR3, the DNA is TGTGCTAGTGCCCTTGGACAGGGAGGTCAGCCCCAGCATTTT. V gene TRBV12-5 combines with J gene TRBJ1-5; 8 positions agree with TRBD1. V gave up 7 bases and J gave up 6 bases; unmatched junction bases: 8. The germline V gene encodes CDR1 LGHNT and CDR2 FRNRAP. The CDR3 sequence is 14 residues long.

The V gene is TRBV5-4, the J gene TRBJ1-1; D possibly corresponds to TRBD1 (5 bases). CDR3 length equals 15 residues. The V gene's germline CDR1 is SGHNT and CDR2 YYREEE (reference sequence). The ends were cut back, 0 bases at V and 4 bases at J, with 13 bases in the middle. Here the CDR3 reads CASSLERGTSTEAFF. The CDR3 DNA reads as TGTGCCAGCAGCTTGGAAAGGGGAACCAGCACTGAAGCTTTCTTT. Together with reference TRBV5-4 and TRBJ1-1, the CDR3 gives the full variable domain: ETGVTQSPTHLIKTRGQQVTLRCSSQSGHNTVSWYQQALGQGPQFIFQYYREEENGRGNFPPRFSGLQFPNYSSELNVNALELDDSALYLCASSLERGTSTEAFFGQGTRLTVV.

The gene calls are TRBV27 and TRBJ1-5; the D is unclear. The V end was cut by 1 base, the J end by 0 bases, with 13 bases between. The CDR3 contains 17 residues. Germline V gene sequence: CDR1 MNHEY, CDR2 SMNVEV (reference sequence). The CDR3 DNA sequence: TGTGCCAGCAGTTTATGGTCAGGACGGGATAGCAATCAGCCCCAGCATTTT. It codes for CASSLWSGRDSNQPQHF.

The DNA of the CDR3 is TGTGCCAGCAGCTCGGTAGGAGGGGTCAGAGAGACCCAGTACTTC. Translated: CASSSVGGVRETQYF. The rearrangement links TRBV5-5 to TRBJ2-5; D is perhaps TRBD2 (6 bases). There are 15 residues in the CDR3. From germline, CDR1 is SGHKS and CDR2 YYEKEE (reference sequence). V was clipped by 3 bases and J by 4 bases, with 16 bases between them.